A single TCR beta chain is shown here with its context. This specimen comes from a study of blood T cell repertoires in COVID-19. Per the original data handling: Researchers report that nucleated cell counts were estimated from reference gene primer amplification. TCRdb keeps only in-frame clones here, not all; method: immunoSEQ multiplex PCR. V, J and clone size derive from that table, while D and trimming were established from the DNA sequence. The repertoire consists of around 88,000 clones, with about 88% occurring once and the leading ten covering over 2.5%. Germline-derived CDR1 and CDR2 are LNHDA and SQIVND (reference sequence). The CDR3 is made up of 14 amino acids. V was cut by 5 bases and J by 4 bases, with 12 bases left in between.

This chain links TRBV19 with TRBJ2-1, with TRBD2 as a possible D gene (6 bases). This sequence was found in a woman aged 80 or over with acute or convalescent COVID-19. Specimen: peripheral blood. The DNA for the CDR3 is TGTGCCAGTAGTTGGGTAGCGGAATACAATGAGCAGTTCTTC. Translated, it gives CASSWVAEYNEQFF.